This T cell receptor (beta chain) is drawn from a study of identical twins. General study results and limits: One should note that invariant MAIT and iNKT cells could partly confound zero-insertion analyses. Models predicted less out-of-frame TCR alpha sharing in monozygotic twins than was found. The authors drew conclusions from cross-sectional statistical analysis rather than following the same donors.

CDR3 length: 13 amino acids. Germline CDR1 and CDR2: SGHRS and YFSETQ. V shed 9 bases and J shed 1 base, with 13 bases lying between them. TCRdb fed the 5' RACE reads into MiXCR, producing one record per CDR3 protein. In the table there are a few hundred thousand distinct CDR3 sequences, about 10% of which are singletons. Healthy Caucasians were all of the donors. This clonotype was counted a few times. Its antigen is unknown. The chain joins TRBV5-1 to TRBJ1-1; no definite D call. The sequenced material came from memory T cells sorted from blood. This receptor was obtained from a man aged 50 to 60 in good health. CDR3 DNA: TGCGCCACCCCGAACCTTGGGAACACTGAAGCTTTCTTT. It translates to CATPNLGNTEAFF.